The source of this TCR beta chain is a study of spatial heterogeneity in lung cancer. This clonotype was counted many times. Found in a library prepared for alpha chains, this beta chain is an off-target read, and its abundance has little meaning. TCRdb analysed the 5' RACE reads with MiXCR anew, one entry per CDR3 protein. The sample records approximately 13,000 distinct CDR3 sequences, 5% to 6% being singletons. Time point indicated: sample taken at primary tumor resection. Unsorted whole RNA of tumor, nontumor lung or frozen PBMC was sequenced. From germline, CDR1 is SEHNR and CDR2 FQNEAQ (reference sequence). This CDR3 has 13 residues. Trimming cost V 5 bases and J 10 bases, with 15 bases left between them.

V usage is TRBV7-9 and J usage is TRBJ2-4, with D possibly matching TRBD1 (6 bases). Sequenced material: lung tumor tissue, taken at surgery. The sequence was collected from a human donor with early-stage non-small cell lung cancer. CDR3 sequence: CASSPSQGSIQYF. The CDR3 DNA sequence: TGTGCCAGCAGCCCCTCACAGGGAAGTATTCAGTACTTC.